Following are 12 T cell receptor beta chains from one sample sequenced in a study of cytomegalovirus exposure and HLA in healthy donors. PCR used 60 Vbeta primers and 13 Jbeta primers. Clones were sequenced by immunoSEQ multiplex PCR, and TCRdb holds only the in-frame ones, with some missing. This table has around 110,000 clones, 55% to 65% appearing once. The sequencing sample was made of PBMCs. These TCRs come from a woman in her forties in good health and CMV-seropositive.

The chain uses TRBV27 and TRBJ2-7; 11 positions match TRBD2. The CDR3 totals 15 residues. Germline V gene data show CDR1 as MNHEY and CDR2 as SMNVEV (reference sequence). The junction had 9 bases not matched to a gene; V was cut back by 5 bases and J by 6 bases. The CDR3 sequence: CASSPVAGGIIEQYF. In DNA, the CDR3 is TGTGCCAGCAGTCCTGTAGCGGGAGGGATTATCGAGCAGTACTTC.

V is TRBV7-9 and J is TRBJ2-1; D might be TRBD2 (6 bases). Germline V CDR1 and CDR2: SEHNR, FQNEAQ (reference sequence). This CDR3 comprises 15 residues. V shed 1 base and J shed 3 bases, with 10 bases lying between them. CDR3 in DNA: TGTGCCAGCAGCTTAGTCTCAGCGGGCTACAATGAGCAGTTCTTC. Protein sequence: CASSLVSAGYNEQFF.

The V and J genes are TRBV4-1 and TRBJ2-7; D unresolved. Trimming shortened V by 0 bases and J by 8 bases, and 14 bases separated the two germline ends. The CDR3 is made up of 14 amino acids. The germline V gene encodes CDR1 MGHRA and CDR2 YSYEKL. The CDR3, as DNA: TGCGCCAGCAGCCAAGATACGGAGCTACGACAGCAGTACTTC. Translated, it gives CASSQDTELRQQYF.

The V gene is TRBV12-2, the J gene TRBJ1-5. TRBV12-2 is deemed a pseudogene. This CDR3 spans 15 amino acids. The CDR3 coding sequence is TGTGCAAGTCGCCTCCCCAAGGAAGGAGATCAGCCCCAGCATTTT. Its protein product is CASRLPKEGDQPQHF.

CDR3 nucleotide sequence: TGCGCCAGCAGTGAGATACTAGCTCCACCCTACGAGCAGTACTTC. Amino acid sequence: CASSEILAPPYEQYF. This rearrangement joins TRBV10-2 to TRBJ2-7; D possibly corresponds to TRBD2 (6 bases). Germline V gives CDR1 WSHSY, CDR2 SAAADI. The length of the CDR3 is 15 residues. Trimming cost V 2 bases and J 2 bases, with 13 bases left between them.

The J gene is TRBJ2-7, the V gene TRBV2; possible D gene TRBD2, 6 bases. CDR3 length equals 13 residues. V lost 7 bases and J lost 0, with 10 bases in between. Germline loops: CDR1 SNHLY, CDR2 FYNNEI. Here the CDR3 DNA reads TGTGCCAGCAATTTGCGGGGCTCCTACGAGCAGTACTTC. This codes for CASNLRGSYEQYF.

The chain has TRBV10-2 and TRBJ1-1; D is perhaps TRBD1 (5 bases). This CDR3 comprises 14 residues. Trimming removed 2 bases at V and 4 bases at J, with 11 bases between. From germline, CDR1 is WSHSY and CDR2 SAAADI. The CDR3 DNA follows: TGCGCCAGCAGTGAGGCAAGGGGTCGCACTGAAGCTTTCTTT. It translates to CASSEARGRTEAFF.

The chain carries TRBV5-1 and TRBJ1-1, with 9 bases lining up with TRBD1. With V trimmed by 4 bases and J by 3 bases, 10 bases remained unmatched. The germline V gene has CDR1 SGHRS and CDR2 YFSETQ. This CDR3 is 16 amino acids long. The CDR3 spells CASSATLQGAYTEAFF. The CDR3 nucleotides are TGCGCCAGCAGCGCAACACTACAGGGGGCATACACTGAAGCTTTCTTT.

This clone appeared a single time. CDR3 in DNA: TGTGCCAGTCTCCCTGACAGTTTGGGGTATGGCTACACCTTC. Translation: CASLPDSLGYGYTF. The chain carries TRBV2 and TRBJ1-2; maybe TRBD1 (5 bases). The V end lost 9 bases, the J end lost 5 bases, and 19 bases lay between the germline ends. CDR1 SNHLY and CDR2 FYNNEI come from the germline V gene. This CDR3 comprises 14 residues.

J is TRBJ2-6 and V is TRBV19; TRBD2 matches at 8 bases. Germline loops: CDR1 LNHDA, CDR2 SQIVND (reference sequence). Trimming cost V 4 bases and J 0 bases; bases outside gene matches: 5. The CDR3 consists of 17 residues. The CDR3 loop reads CASSKTSVSSGANVLTF. In DNA, the CDR3 is TGTGCCAGTAGTAAGACTAGCGTCAGCTCTGGGGCCAACGTCCTGACTTTC.

The rearrangement links TRBV7-9 to TRBJ2-5, with 8 nucleotides matching TRBD1. Germline values: CDR1 SEHNR, CDR2 FQNEAQ (reference sequence). The CDR3 has 14 amino acids. The junction had 7 bases not matched to a gene; V was cut back by 8 bases and J by 2 bases. The CDR3 sequence: CASSAGQAQETQYF. CDR3 in DNA: TGTGCCAGCTCGGCGGGACAGGCGCAAGAGACCCAGTACTTC.

This clone was detected once. This rearrangement joins TRBV7-2 to TRBJ2-5; TRBD2 is a possible D gene (6 bases). The V end lost 5 bases, the J end lost 4 bases, and 23 bases lay between the germline ends. The CDR3 runs to 17 residues. The germline gives CDR1 SGHTA, CDR2 FQGNSA. CDR3 sequence: CASSQAEFWAGLETQYF. The CDR3 DNA is TGTGCCAGCAGCCAAGCCGAATTTTGGGCGGGACTAGAGACCCAGTACTTC.